The sequence of this T cell receptor beta chain was determined in a study of T cells in Graves' hyperthyroidism and ophthalmopathy. The study, taken as a whole, reports: Blood samples included most of the expanded thyroid clonotypes exceeding 0.001.

This clonotype was observed many times. The antigen is unknown. RNA transcripts provided the source from which TCR beta CDR3 regions were amplified. The TCR CDR3 was amplified in a first-round RT-PCR using the HTBI primer set. MiXCR, run by TCRdb on the multiplex PCR reads, gives a single entry per CDR3 protein. The sample contains approximately 400,000 distinct CDR3 sequences, just under 15% of which appear only once. Trimming removed 6 bases from V and 6 bases from J; junction bases left unmatched: 14. Germline CDR1 reads MDHEN; CDR2 reads SYDVKM. The CDR3 totals 16 residues. The patients, who ranged from 18 to 65 in age, presented with newly diagnosed hyperthyroidism lasting under 2 months. Diagnosis relied on clinical symptoms, serum thyroxine and TRAb, thyroid ultrasound and orbital computed tomography. PBMCs were derived from under 13 ml fresh peripheral blood.

The sample comprised blood. This TCR derives from a woman aged 25-40 years with Graves' hyperthyroidism. This chain connects TRBV28 to TRBJ2-7; 10 nucleotides line up with TRBD2. DNA for the CDR3: TGTGCCAGCAGCCCTATTGATAGCGGGAGGTCGCCCGAGCAGTACTTC. Protein product: CASSPIDSGRSPEQYF.